The next 3 T cell receptor beta chains were all read from a single sample in a study of OX40 agonist ivuxolimab in advanced cancers. The assay was immunoSEQ multiplex PCR, and TCRdb's table has in-frame clones only and misses some. The sample consists of tens of thousands of clones, 70% to 90% of them appearing once. The material sequenced was CD4+ or CD8+ T cells sorted from blood, taken in a trial of the OX40 agonist ivuxolimab. The receptors originated from an adult with an advanced solid tumor such as melanoma, head and neck, liver or kidney cancer.

V and J are TRBV7-2 and TRBJ1-2, with D uncertain. Trimming took 1 base from V and 2 from J, leaving 5 bases between them. This CDR3 has 13 amino acids. Germline V gene data show CDR1 as SGHTA and CDR2 as FQGNSA. In DNA form, the CDR3 reads TGTGCCAGCAGCTTAGACGCAAACTATGGCTACACCTTC. This codes for CASSLDANYGYTF. Full variable domain (remainder filled in from reference TRBV7-2 and TRBJ1-2): GAGVSQSPSNKVTEKGKDVELRCDPISGHTALYWYRQSLGQGLEFLIYFQGNSAPDKSGLPSDRFSAERTGGSVSTLTIQRTQQEDSAVYLCASSLDANYGYTFGSGTRLTVV.

The chain carries TRBV7-9 and TRBJ2-7; D is perhaps TRBD2 (6 bases). CDR1 and CDR2 from the germline V gene are SEHNR and FQNEAQ (reference sequence). The CDR3 covers 19 residues. Trimming removed 5 bases from V and 2 bases from J, with 28 bases in between. This CDR3 is CASSRTPTSTGTLAYEQYF. In DNA, the CDR3 is TGTGCCAGCAGCCGAACTCCGACTTCGACCGGGACTCTCGCCTACGAGCAGTACTTC.

V usage is TRBV10-3 and J usage is TRBJ2-7; TRBD2 matches 9 bases. The germline V gene encodes CDR1 ENHRY and CDR2 SYGVKD. This CDR3 contains 15 residues. Trimming removed 9 bases from V and 0 bases from J; junction bases left unmatched: 9. CDR3 nucleotides: TGTGCCATTAGATCGACGACTAGCGGCTCCTACGAGCAGTACTTC. It is translated as CAIRSTTSGSYEQYF.